This T cell receptor beta chain appears in the sequencing data of a study of T cell changes during pregnancy in multiple sclerosis. V was shortened by 4 bases and J by 0 bases, with 14 bases between the two germline ends. CDR1 and CDR2 (germline): SGDLS, YYNGEE. This CDR3 comprises 16 residues. Sequencing was performed with immunoSEQ multiplex PCR; in TCRdb, only in-frame clones are kept and a portion is missing. The table lists around 50,000 clones, about 90% of them singletons. The sequence came from a female donor with multiple sclerosis, enrolled in a pregnancy study. Specimen: CD4+ T cells from peripheral blood mononuclear cells, collected after pregnancy. The chain joins TRBV9 to TRBJ1-3, with D perhaps TRBD1 (5 bases). The CDR3 nucleotides read TGTGCCAGCAGCCTACGACAGTCCATCTCTGGAAACACCATATATTTT. It encodes CASSLRQSISGNTIYF.